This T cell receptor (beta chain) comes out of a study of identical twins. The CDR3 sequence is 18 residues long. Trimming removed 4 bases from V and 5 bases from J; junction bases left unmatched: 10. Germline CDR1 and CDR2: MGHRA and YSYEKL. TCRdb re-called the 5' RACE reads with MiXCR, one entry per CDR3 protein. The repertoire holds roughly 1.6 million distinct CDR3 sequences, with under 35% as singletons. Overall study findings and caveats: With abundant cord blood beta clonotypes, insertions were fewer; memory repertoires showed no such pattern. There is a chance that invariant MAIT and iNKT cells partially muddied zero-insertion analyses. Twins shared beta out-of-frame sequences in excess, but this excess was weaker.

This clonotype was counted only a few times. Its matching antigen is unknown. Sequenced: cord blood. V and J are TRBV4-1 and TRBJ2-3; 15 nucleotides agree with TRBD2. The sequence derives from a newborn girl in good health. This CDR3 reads CASSRIPGLAGGGDTQYF. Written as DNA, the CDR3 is TGCGCCAGCAGCCGAATTCCGGGACTAGCGGGGGGCGGAGATACGCAGTATTTT.